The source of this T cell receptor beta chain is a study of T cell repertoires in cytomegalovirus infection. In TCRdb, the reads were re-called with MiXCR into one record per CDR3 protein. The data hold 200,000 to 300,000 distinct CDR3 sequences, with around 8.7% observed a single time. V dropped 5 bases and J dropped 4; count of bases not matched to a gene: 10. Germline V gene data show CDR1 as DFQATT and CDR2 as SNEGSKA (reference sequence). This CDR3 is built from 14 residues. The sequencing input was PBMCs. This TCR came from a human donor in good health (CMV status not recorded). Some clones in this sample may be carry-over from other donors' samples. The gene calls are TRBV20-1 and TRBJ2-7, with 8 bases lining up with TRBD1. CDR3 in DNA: TGCAGTGCTGCTTCGGGACAGGCTTTATACGAGCAGTACTTC. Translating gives CSAASGQALYEQYF.